This TCR beta chain was sequenced in a study of cytomegalovirus exposure and HLA in healthy donors. Study in general: An early release of data contained about 85 million unique TCRs, which came from HLA-typed donors. Findings and caveats of the study: It has been reported that TCR beta sequences accurately predicted the HLA-A and HLA-B alleles of most subjects.

Donors consisted of healthy bone marrow donors. The CDR3 runs 12 residues. V was clipped by 5 bases and J by 6 bases, with 7 bases between them. Germline CDR1 and CDR2: ENHRY and SYGVKD. Comments on this clone: Its matching antigen is unknown.

Primers included in the PCR were 60 Vbeta and 13 Jbeta primers. Authors' methods: Per a later analysis, the number of unique TCR beta chains was approximately 80 million, of which about 11 million were shared. Assay: immunoSEQ multiplex PCR; the TCRdb copy retains only in-frame clones and omits some. That table gives V, J and clone size, and the DNA gave D and trimming. The sample includes about 300,000 clones, roughly 88% seen only once; the top ten take 3% to 4%. The sequence came from a middle-aged man in good health and CMV-seropositive. Source material: PBMCs. This chain links TRBV10-3 with TRBJ2-2, with a tentative D call TRBD1 (6 bases). CDR3 DNA sequence: TGTGCCATCAGTACAGGGCCCGGGGAGCTGTTTTTT. Protein: CAISTGPGELFF.